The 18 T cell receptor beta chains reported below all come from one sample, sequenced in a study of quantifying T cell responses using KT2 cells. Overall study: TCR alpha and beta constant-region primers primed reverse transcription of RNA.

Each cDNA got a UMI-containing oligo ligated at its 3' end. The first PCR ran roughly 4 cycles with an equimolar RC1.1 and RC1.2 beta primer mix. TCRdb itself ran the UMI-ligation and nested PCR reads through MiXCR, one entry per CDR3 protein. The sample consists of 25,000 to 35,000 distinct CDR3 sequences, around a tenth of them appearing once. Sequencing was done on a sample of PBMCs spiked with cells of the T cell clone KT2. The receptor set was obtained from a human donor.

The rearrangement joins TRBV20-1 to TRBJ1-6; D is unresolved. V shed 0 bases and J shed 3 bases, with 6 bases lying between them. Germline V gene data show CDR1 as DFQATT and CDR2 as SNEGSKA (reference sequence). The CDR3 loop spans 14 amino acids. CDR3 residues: CSARETHYNSPLHF. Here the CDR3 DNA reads TGCAGTGCTAGAGAAACACACTATAATTCACCCCTCCACTTT.

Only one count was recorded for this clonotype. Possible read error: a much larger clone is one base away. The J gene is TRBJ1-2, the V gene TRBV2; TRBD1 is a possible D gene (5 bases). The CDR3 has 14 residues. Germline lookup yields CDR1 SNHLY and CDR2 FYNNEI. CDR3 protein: CASSVGGSNYGYNF. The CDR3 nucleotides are TGTGCCAGCAGTGTCGGGGGATCCAACTATGGCTACAACTTC. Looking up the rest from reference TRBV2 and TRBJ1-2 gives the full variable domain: EPEVTQTPSHQVTQMGQEVILRCVPISNHLYFYWYRQILGQKVEFLVSFYNNEISEKSEIFDDQFSVERPDGSNFTLKIRSTKLEDSAMYFCASSVGGSNYGYNFGSGTRLTVV.

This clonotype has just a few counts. The CDR3 reads CASSLEPGHSPGELFF. The CDR3 coding sequence is TGTGCCAGCAGCTTAGAACCGGGACATTCGCCCGGGGAGCTGTTTTTT. V gene TRBV13 combines with J gene TRBJ2-2, with D possibly TRBD1 on 6 matching bases. The CDR3 has 16 residues. Germline CDR1 is PRHDT and CDR2 is FYEKMQ (reference sequence). V shed 1 base and J shed 6 bases, with 15 bases lying between them.

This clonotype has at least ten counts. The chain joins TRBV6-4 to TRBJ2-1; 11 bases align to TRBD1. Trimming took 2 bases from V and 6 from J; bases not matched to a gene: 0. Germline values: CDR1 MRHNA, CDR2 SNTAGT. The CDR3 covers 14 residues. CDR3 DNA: TGTGCCAGCAGTGACGGGACAGGGGGCAATGAGCAGTTCTTC. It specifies CASSDGTGGNEQFF.

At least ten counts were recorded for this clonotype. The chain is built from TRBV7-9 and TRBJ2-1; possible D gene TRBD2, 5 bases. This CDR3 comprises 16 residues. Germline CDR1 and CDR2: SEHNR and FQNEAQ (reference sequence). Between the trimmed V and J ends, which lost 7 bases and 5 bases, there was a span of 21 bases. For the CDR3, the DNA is TGTGCCAGCACTCCCAAAGAGGGCAAGCAGAACAATGAGCAGTTCTTC. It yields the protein CASTPKEGKQNNEQFF.

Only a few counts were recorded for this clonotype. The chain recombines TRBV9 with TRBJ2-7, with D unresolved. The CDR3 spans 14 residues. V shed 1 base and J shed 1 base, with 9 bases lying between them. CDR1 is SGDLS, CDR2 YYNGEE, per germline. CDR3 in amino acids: CASSVTGPSYEQYF. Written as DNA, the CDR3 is TGTGCCAGCAGCGTAACCGGGCCTTCCTACGAGCAGTACTTC. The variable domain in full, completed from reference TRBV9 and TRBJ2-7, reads DSGVTQTPKHLITATGQRVTLRCSPRSGDLSVYWYQQSLDQGLQFLIQYYNGEERAKGNILERFSAQQFPDLHSELNLSSLELGDSALYFCASSVTGPSYEQYFGPGTRLTVT.

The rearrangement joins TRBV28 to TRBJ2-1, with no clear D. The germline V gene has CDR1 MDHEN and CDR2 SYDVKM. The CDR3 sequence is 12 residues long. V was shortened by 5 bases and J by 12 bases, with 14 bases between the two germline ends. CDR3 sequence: CASSTPSQWQFF. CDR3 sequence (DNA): TGTGCCAGCAGTACCCCCAGCCAGTGGCAGTTCTTC.

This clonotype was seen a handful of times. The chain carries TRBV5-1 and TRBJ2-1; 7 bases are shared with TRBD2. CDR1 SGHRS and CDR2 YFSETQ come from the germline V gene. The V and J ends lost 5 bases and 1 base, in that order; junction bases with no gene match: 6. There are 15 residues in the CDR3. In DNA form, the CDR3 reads TGCGCCAGCAGGGAGCGGGGCCCGTCCTACAATGAGCAGTTCTTC. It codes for CASRERGPSYNEQFF.

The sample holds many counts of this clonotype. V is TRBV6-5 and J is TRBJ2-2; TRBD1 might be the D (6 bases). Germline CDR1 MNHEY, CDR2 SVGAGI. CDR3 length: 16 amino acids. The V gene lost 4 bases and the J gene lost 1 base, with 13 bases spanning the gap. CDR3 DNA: TGTGCCAGCAGTTCCGGACAGCTCGAGAACACCGGGGAGCTGTTTTTT. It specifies CASSSGQLENTGELFF.

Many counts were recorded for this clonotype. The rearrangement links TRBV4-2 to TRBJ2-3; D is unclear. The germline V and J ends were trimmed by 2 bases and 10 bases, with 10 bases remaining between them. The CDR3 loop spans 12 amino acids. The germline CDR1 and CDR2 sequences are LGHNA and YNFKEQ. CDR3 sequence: CASSQTGRAQYF. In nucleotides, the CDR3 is TGTGCCAGCAGCCAAACGGGTAGGGCGCAGTATTTT.

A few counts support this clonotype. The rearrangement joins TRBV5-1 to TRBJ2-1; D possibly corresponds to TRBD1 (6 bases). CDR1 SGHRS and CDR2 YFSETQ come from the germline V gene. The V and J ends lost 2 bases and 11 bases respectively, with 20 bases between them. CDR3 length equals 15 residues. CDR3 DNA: TGCGCCAGCAGCTTTTTTCGGGACACTTCTTGGCAGCAGTTCTTC. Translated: CASSFFRDTSWQQFF.

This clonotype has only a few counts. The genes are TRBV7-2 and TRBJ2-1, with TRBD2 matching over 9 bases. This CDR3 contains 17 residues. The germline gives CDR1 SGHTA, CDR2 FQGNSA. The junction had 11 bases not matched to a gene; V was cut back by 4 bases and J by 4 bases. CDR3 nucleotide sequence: TGTGCCAGCAGCTCCAGTAGGGTGACTAGCGGATACAATGAGCAGTTCTTC. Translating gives CASSSSRVTSGYNEQFF.

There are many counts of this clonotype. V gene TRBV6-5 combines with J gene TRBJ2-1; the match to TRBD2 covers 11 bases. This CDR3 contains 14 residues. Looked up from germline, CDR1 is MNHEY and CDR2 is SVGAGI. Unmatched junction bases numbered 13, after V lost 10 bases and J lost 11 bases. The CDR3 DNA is TGTGCCACACTAGCGGGAGAGGGGACAATGAAGCAGTTCTTC. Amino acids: CATLAGEGTMKQFF.

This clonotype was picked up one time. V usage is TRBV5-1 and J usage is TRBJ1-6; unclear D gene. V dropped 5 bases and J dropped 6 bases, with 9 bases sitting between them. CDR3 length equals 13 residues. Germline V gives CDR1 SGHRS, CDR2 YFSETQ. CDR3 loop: CASREEPNSPLHF. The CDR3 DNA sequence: TGCGCCAGCAGGGAAGAGCCTAATTCACCCCTCCACTTT.

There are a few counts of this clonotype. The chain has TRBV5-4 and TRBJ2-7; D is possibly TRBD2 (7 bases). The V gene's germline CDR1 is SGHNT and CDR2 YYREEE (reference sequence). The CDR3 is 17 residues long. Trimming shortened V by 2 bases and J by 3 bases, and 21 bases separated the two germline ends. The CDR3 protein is CASSFSGGPGRGYEQYF. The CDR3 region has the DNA TGTGCCAGCAGCTTCTCGGGGGGCCCGGGCAGAGGCTACGAGCAGTACTTC.

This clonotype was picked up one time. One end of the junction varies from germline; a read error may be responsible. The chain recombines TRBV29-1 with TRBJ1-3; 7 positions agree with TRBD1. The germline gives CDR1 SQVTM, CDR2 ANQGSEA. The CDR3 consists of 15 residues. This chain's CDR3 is CSARGRLCSGDTIYF. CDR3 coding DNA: TGCAGCGCCAGGGGGAGACTCTGCTCTGGAGACACCATATATTTT.

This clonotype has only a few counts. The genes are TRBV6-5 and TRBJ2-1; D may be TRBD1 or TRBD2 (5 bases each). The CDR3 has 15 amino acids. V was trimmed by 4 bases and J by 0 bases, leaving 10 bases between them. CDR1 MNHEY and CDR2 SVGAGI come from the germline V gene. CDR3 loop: CASSSGLSSYNEQFF. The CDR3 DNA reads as TGTGCCAGCAGTTCGGGGCTGAGCTCCTACAATGAGCAGTTCTTC.

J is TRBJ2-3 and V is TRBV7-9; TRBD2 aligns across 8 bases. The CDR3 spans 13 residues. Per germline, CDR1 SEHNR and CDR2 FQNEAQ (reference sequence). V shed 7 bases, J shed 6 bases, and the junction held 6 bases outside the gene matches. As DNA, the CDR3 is TGTGCCAGCACCGAGCGGGAGTTGGATACGCAGTATTTT. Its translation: CASTERELDTQYF.